Many counts were recorded for the clone carrying this T cell receptor (beta chain). Antigen: not known. DNA and RNA were both co-extracted from approximately 20-30 mg of bulk tissue that had not been sorted. V lost 4 bases to trimming and J lost 5 bases; unmatched junction nucleotides: 9. CDR3 length: 15 amino acids. CDR1 and CDR2 from the germline V gene are MNHEY and SVGAGI. The record originates from a study of tumor-infiltrating lymphocytes in primary liver carcinoma. TCR beta cDNA came from around 500 ng total RNA, primed with a constant-region primer. Slightly modified ARM-PCR with three nested multiplex PCR rounds yielded TCR beta libraries. With TRBV1-TRBV30 forward primers and a C-beta reverse primer, the first two PCR rounds were run for around 10 cycles each. TCRdb ran MiXCR on the multiplex PCR reads and lists one entry per CDR3 protein. Among fewer than 75,000 distinct CDR3 sequences listed, about two thirds were seen once.

Findings of the study overall: The proportion of top clones found throughout all five tumor regions was only about 7.5-25%.

The sample taken for sequencing was liver tumor tissue from sampling region 4. The subset here: tumor region T4, right-lateral pole. The sequence derives from a middle-aged man with primary liver carcinoma and hepatitis B virus infection. The chain combines TRBV6-5 with TRBJ2-7; 9 bases line up with TRBD1. DNA for the CDR3: TGTGCCAGCAGTTGGGGACAGGGAATTGGGAACGAGCAGTACTTC. Residues: CASSWGQGIGNEQYF.